These T cell receptor beta chains were read from a single sample in a study of identical twins. TCRdb itself ran the 5' RACE reads through MiXCR, one entry per CDR3 protein. The sample lists 450,000 to 600,000 distinct CDR3 sequences, about 22% occurring once. Separately, the same data were catalogued under a study of yellow fever vaccine responses in identical twins.

The sequenced sample was CD4+ T cells sorted from blood. These receptors were taken from a woman aged 18-29 years in good health. The CDR3 runs from the conserved cysteine through the conserved F or W. D genes are given only for firm matches. Clone size is stated in some rows and not others, as once, few, many or a class when expanded.

J	D	size	V	DNA	CDR3
TRBJ2-2	.	.	TRBV7-8	TGTGCCAGCAGCCGTACGGGGGGCCTGAACACCGGGGAGCTGTTTTTT	CASSRTGGLNTGELFF
TRBJ1-6	TRBD1	few	TRBV4-2	TGTGCCAGCAGCCACACCACCTCCGGGACAGAAAATTCACCCCTCCACTTT	CASSHTTSGTENSPLHF
TRBJ1-3	.	few	TRBV7-9	TGTGCCAGCAGCAGCAGTTTTAGAAGCTCTGGAAACACCATATATTTT	CASSSSFRSSGNTIYF
TRBJ2-3	TRBD2	.	TRBV6-1	TGTGCCAGCAGGGAGCGGGAGTATAGCACAGATACGCAGTATTTT	CASREREYSTDTQYF
TRBJ2-7	TRBD2	.	TRBV12-3/TRBV12-4	TGTGCCAGCAGTCCCGGGACTAAGACCTACGAGCAGTACTTC	CASSPGTKTYEQYF
TRBJ1-1	.	few	TRBV19	TGTGCCAGTAGTATCTCCCTTTTGGGGTGGAGGAACACTGAAGCTTTCTTT	CASSISLLGWRNTEAFF
TRBJ1-1	.	few	TRBV6-2/TRBV6-3	TGTGCCAGCAGTTACCTGGGAGGCCCGAACACTGAAGCTTTCTTT	CASSYLGGPNTEAFF
TRBJ2-2	.	.	TRBV10-3	TGTGCCATCAGTGAGTCTCGCGGCCTGAACACCGGGGAGCTGTTTTTT	CAISESRGLNTGELFF
TRBJ1-4	.	.	TRBV12-3/TRBV12-4	TGTGCCAGCAGCCCGGCCGAGGGGGTCAAGGGGAAACTGTTTTTT	CASSPAEGVKGKLFF
TRBJ2-7	TRBD2	few	TRBV4-1	TGCGCCAGCAGCCAACACGCGGGAGGCTACGAGCAGTACTTC	CASSQHAGGYEQYF
TRBJ1-2	.	few	TRBV2	TGTGCCAGCAGTGATAACTATGGCTACACCTTC	CASSDNYGYTF